This T cell receptor beta chain was sequenced during a study of T cell repertoires in cytomegalovirus infection. Study-wide context: From public TCR beta signatures came an indication of both CMV infection and matching HLA type. Study results and limitations: Identification of carriers of CMV plus the relevant HLA was performed using cumulative public TCR beta family frequency. HLA-C-restricted CMV clonotypes gave the most frequent clonotype in two of eight donors.

TCRdb independently ran MiXCR on the reads; one entry per CDR3 protein. The sample includes fewer than 700,000 distinct CDR3 sequences, roughly 26% of them seen just once. This clonotype appeared many times. What it recognizes is unknown. Germline V gene data show CDR1 as SGHDN and CDR2 as FVKESK. Deletions cut 0 bases from V and 1 base from J, with 12 bases between. The CDR3 has 16 amino acids. The chain links TRBV14 to TRBJ2-5; D possibly uses TRBD1 or TRBD2 (5 bases each). This sequence was found in a human donor in good health (CMV status not recorded). Some clones in this sample may be carry-over from other donors' samples. Sequencing was done on a sample of CD8+ T cells from PBMCs. The CDR3 nucleotides read TGTGCCAGCAGCCAAGATGCAGGGACCGGCCAAGAGACCCAGTACTTC. Residues: CASSQDAGTGQETQYF.